The subject of this entry is one TCR beta chain. Trimming removed 6 bases from V and 1 base from J, with 15 bases in between. Germline V gene data show CDR1 as MDHEN and CDR2 as SYDVKM. The CDR3 extends over 15 amino acids. The sample belongs to a study of shared clonotypes between healthy human individuals. For the study at large: A few men and two women, aged 18 to 49, were donors.

Donation came from healthy HIV-negative adults that had no recent acute infections or vaccinations. Negatively enriched CD4+ T cells were divided by CD45RA into naive and memory. Generated by immunoSEQ multiplex PCR, the TCRdb table keeps only in-frame clones and is missing some. The repertoire holds under 1,100,000 clones, with roughly 80% as singletons. The receptor was derived from a young man in good health. V usage is TRBV28 and J usage is TRBJ1-1; D is possibly TRBD1 (6 bases). Sequenced: memory CD4+ T cells sorted from blood. Described subset: CD45RA-negative fraction. DNA for the CDR3: TGTGCCAGCAGGGTGGCCGGGACATCGAACACTGAAGCTTTCTTT. Encoded protein: CASRVAGTSNTEAFF.